Presented here are 25 T cell receptor beta chains from one specimen sequenced in a study of blood T cell repertoires in COVID-19. Assay: immunoSEQ multiplex PCR; the TCRdb copy retains only in-frame clones and omits some. The sample includes some 50,000 clones, 70% to 90% of them seen just once. The sequenced sample was peripheral blood. Receptors originate from a woman in her 70s with active COVID-19.

This chain joins TRBV6-5 and TRBJ1-2; D perhaps matches TRBD1 (6 bases). The CDR3 consists of 15 residues. Germline V gene sequence: CDR1 MNHEY, CDR2 SVGAGI. The germline V and J ends were trimmed by 2 bases and 4 bases, with 14 bases remaining between them. The chain's CDR3 is CASSYAGVSFYGYTF. The CDR3 bases are TGTGCCAGCAGTTACGCAGGGGTTTCTTTCTATGGCTACACCTTC.

The V and J genes are TRBV7-8 and TRBJ2-3, with 11 positions matching TRBD2. This CDR3 spans 21 amino acids. Unmatched junction bases numbered 20, after V lost 6 bases and J lost 0 bases. Germline CDR1 is SGHVS and CDR2 is FQNEAQ. The DNA for the CDR3 is TGTGCCAGCAGTCCTAGCGTTGGGACTAGCGGTATTAGCCCTAGCACAGATACGCAGTATTTT. The encoded protein is CASSPSVGTSGISPSTDTQYF.

The rearrangement uses TRBV29-1 and TRBJ1-1, with 10 bases aligning to TRBD1. The CDR3 contains 14 residues. V shed 6 bases, J shed 3 bases, and the junction held 7 bases outside the gene matches. Germline V gene sequence: CDR1 SQVTM, CDR2 ANQGSEA. The CDR3 here is CSVYGTGEDTEAFF. The CDR3 DNA is TGCAGCGTCTATGGGACAGGGGAGGACACTGAAGCTTTCTTT.

The chain uses TRBV4-1 and TRBJ2-7; TRBD2 agrees at 12 bases. Germline CDR1 is MGHRA and CDR2 is YSYEKL. With V trimmed by 3 bases and J by 7 bases, 7 bases remained unmatched. The CDR3 loop spans 15 amino acids. DNA for the CDR3: TGCGCCAGCAGCCAGACTAGCGGGAGTGGAGAAGAGCAGTACTTC. Encoded protein: CASSQTSGSGEEQYF.

The chain couples TRBV28 to TRBJ2-2, with TRBD2 identical over 7 bases. Germline V gene lookup returns CDR1 MDHEN and CDR2 SYDVKM. V was pared by 7 bases and J by 6 bases, with 2 bases of the junction left unmatched. The CDR3 is made up of 12 amino acids. CDR3 loop: CASKLAPGELFF. CDR3 DNA: TGTGCCAGCAAACTAGCGCCCGGGGAGCTGTTTTTT.

The V and J genes are TRBV9 and TRBJ1-3, with TRBD1 matching 9 bases. CDR3 size: 16 residues. V shed 3 bases, J shed 9 bases, and the junction held 13 bases outside the gene matches. Germline CDR1 reads SGDLS; CDR2 reads YYNGEE. DNA for the CDR3: TGTGCCAGCAGCGGACCCGGGACAGGGCGAACTGGCACCATATATTTT. Translating it yields CASSGPGTGRTGTIYF.

This chain joins TRBV10-3 and TRBJ2-7, with D perhaps TRBD2 (5 bases). This CDR3 has 11 amino acids. Germline-derived CDR1 and CDR2 are ENHRY and SYGVKD. V gave up 10 bases and J gave up 1 base, with 8 bases separating them. CDR3 protein: CATTGSYEQYF. The CDR3, as DNA: TGTGCCACCACGGGGTCCTACGAGCAGTACTTC.

The chain has TRBV7-9 and TRBJ2-5, with 11 bases aligning to TRBD2. V shed 5 bases and J 3 bases; nucleotides not matched to a gene: 14. CDR1 is SEHNR and CDR2 is FQNEAQ in the germline V gene (reference sequence). There are 18 residues in the CDR3. The CDR3 reads CASSPRGNGSGGEETQYF. The CDR3 nucleotides read TGTGCCAGCAGCCCCCGCGGGAACGGTAGCGGGGGGGAAGAGACCCAGTACTTC.

V and J are TRBV7-9 and TRBJ2-4, with D tentatively TRBD2 (7 bases). CDR1 is SEHNR and CDR2 is FQNEAQ in the germline V gene (reference sequence). V shed 4 bases and J shed 8 bases, with 24 bases lying between them. The length of the CDR3 is 17 residues. The CDR3 region has the DNA TGTGCCAGCAGCTCACCTGCGGGCGGGGGCCAAAAGCACATTCAGTACTTC. Translated: CASSSPAGGGQKHIQYF.

This clone was detected once. The V call is TRBV24-1, the J call TRBJ2-1; D possibly corresponds to TRBD2 (5 bases). Germline lookup yields CDR1 KGHDR and CDR2 SFDVKD. The V end was cut by 5 bases, the J end by 10 bases, with 11 bases between. CDR3 length: 12 amino acids. The CDR3 region is CATSVEGLEQFF. DNA for the CDR3: TGTGCCACCAGTGTTGAGGGCCTAGAGCAGTTCTTC.

The rearrangement links TRBV5-6 to TRBJ1-1; D unresolved. The CDR3 covers 13 residues. V shed 4 bases and J shed 11 bases, with 18 bases lying between them. The germline V gene encodes CDR1 SGHDT and CDR2 YYEEEE. In nucleotides, the CDR3 is TGTGCCAGCAGCCTGACCGGGTCGGGAGTTGCTTTCTTT. It translates to CASSLTGSGVAFF. The whole variable domain, filled in from reference TRBV5-6 and TRBJ1-1, reads DAGVTQSPTHLIKTRGQQVTLRCSPKSGHDTVSWYQQALGQGPQFIFQYYEEEERQRGNFPDRFSGHQFPNYSSELNVNALLLGDSALYLCASSLTGSGVAFFGQGTRLTVV.

The V gene is TRBV5-1, the J gene TRBJ2-7; 8 nucleotides match TRBD1. The CDR3 totals 16 residues. Germline V gives CDR1 SGHRS, CDR2 YFSETQ. Unmatched junction bases numbered 11, after V lost 5 bases and J lost 1 base. In nucleotides, the CDR3 is TGCGCCAGCAGACGGACAGGGCCAACCAATTCCTACGAGCAGTACTTC. The encoded protein is CASRRTGPTNSYEQYF.

The chain joins TRBV2 to TRBJ2-2; TRBD2 matches 8 bases. Germline CDR1 SNHLY, CDR2 FYNNEI. The CDR3 is 18 residues long. V shed 6 bases and J 0 bases; nucleotides not matched to a gene: 12. DNA of the CDR3: TGTGCCAGCAGGGTGCGGGCTAGCGGGCAGACGAACACCGGGGAGCTGTTTTTT. It encodes CASRVRASGQTNTGELFF.

This clone has a single count. This chain joins TRBV19 and TRBJ1-5; the D is unclear. V lost 1 base and J lost 3, with 7 bases in between. Germline lookup yields CDR1 LNHDA and CDR2 SQIVND (reference sequence). CDR3 length: 14 amino acids. This CDR3 reads CASSIGRYNQPQHF. The CDR3 nucleotides are TGTGCCAGTAGTATAGGTCGCTACAATCAGCCCCAGCATTTT.

The chain has TRBV7-8 and TRBJ2-2; 8 bases map to TRBD2. Germline CDR1 reads SGHVS; CDR2 reads FQNEAQ. The length of the CDR3 is 16 residues. V lost 6 bases and J lost 1; bases outside the gene matches: 7. In nucleotides, the CDR3 is TGTGCCAGCAGACTCTCCCTAGCGGGGAACACCGGGGAGCTGTTTTTT. Translated, it gives CASRLSLAGNTGELFF.

The chain is built from TRBV19 and TRBJ1-1; tentatively, D is TRBD1 (5 bases). Germline values: CDR1 LNHDA, CDR2 SQIVND (reference sequence). This CDR3 is built from 13 residues. V shed 3 bases and J shed 5 bases, with 10 bases lying between them. The CDR3 is CASSIRGGTEAFF. CDR3 DNA sequence: TGTGCCAGTAGTATCCGGGGGGGGACTGAAGCTTTCTTT. Complete variable domain (other parts from reference TRBV19 and TRBJ1-1): DGGITQSPKYLFRKEGQNVTLSCEQNLNHDAMYWYRQDPGQGLRLIYYSQIVNDFQKGDIAEGYSVSREKKESFPLTVTSAQKNPTAFYLCASSIRGGTEAFFGQGTRLTVV.

V and J are TRBV7-3 and TRBJ1-5; possibly TRBD1 for D (5 bases). Germline CDR1 SGHTA, CDR2 FQGTGA. V was trimmed by 1 base and J by 4 bases, leaving 17 bases between them. This CDR3 is 17 amino acids long. As DNA, the CDR3 is TGTGCCAGCAGCTTAAGGGCCCGGGGGTCAGCAAATCAGCCCCAGCATTTT. Translating it yields CASSLRARGSANQPQHF.

The chain joins TRBV19 to TRBJ2-1, with TRBD1 matching 8 bases. J gave up 2 bases and V 9 bases, and 3 bases lay outside the gene matches. This CDR3 is built from 13 residues. Per germline, CDR1 LNHDA and CDR2 SQIVND (reference sequence). The CDR3 DNA is TGTGCCAGCGACAGGGGTACCTACAATGAGCAGTTCTTC. Translating it yields CASDRGTYNEQFF.

The chain has TRBV14 and TRBJ2-7; a possible D gene is TRBD2 (5 bases). Germline V gene data show CDR1 as SGHDN and CDR2 as FVKESK. This CDR3 contains 14 residues. Trimming shortened V by 5 bases and J by 3 bases, and 14 bases separated the two germline ends. Here the CDR3 DNA reads TGTGCCAGCAGCGCCCTCCGGGGAAACTACGAGCAGTACTTC. Translation: CASSALRGNYEQYF.

This clone appeared a few times. The rearrangement joins TRBV28 to TRBJ2-1; 13 bases are a match to TRBD2. V was pared by 3 bases and J by 8 bases, with 13 bases of the junction left unmatched. Germline lookup yields CDR1 MDHEN and CDR2 SYDVKM. The length of the CDR3 is 18 residues. For the CDR3, the DNA is TGTGCCAGCAGTTTTCCCGTCCGGACTAGCGGGAGCAGGGATGAGCAGTTCTTC. It codes for CASSFPVRTSGSRDEQFF.

V usage is TRBV5-1 and J usage is TRBJ1-5, with 8 bases matching TRBD1. V dropped 4 bases and J dropped 2; count of bases not matched to a gene: 5. Germline V gene data show CDR1 as SGHRS and CDR2 as YFSETQ. This CDR3 comprises 15 residues. The DNA for the CDR3 is TGCGCCAGCAGCCCGACGACAGGGGGCAATCAGCCCCAGCATTTT. It is translated as CASSPTTGGNQPQHF.

The chain links TRBV7-9 to TRBJ2-3; D ambiguous. The CDR3 runs to 13 residues. V dropped 2 bases and J dropped 1 base, with 4 bases sitting between them. Per the germline V gene, CDR1 is SEHNR and CDR2 is FQNEAQ (reference sequence). CDR3 sequence: CASSLLGTDTQYF. The CDR3 region has the DNA TGTGCCAGCAGCTTACTCGGCACAGATACGCAGTATTTT.

V and J are TRBV10-3 and TRBJ2-1; D is perhaps TRBD2 (6 bases). V lost 2 bases to trimming and J lost 2 bases, with 10 bases between them. CDR3 length: 15 amino acids. Per the germline V gene, CDR1 is ENHRY and CDR2 is SYGVKD. The CDR3 DNA is TGTGCCATCAGTGAGCGGGGAGGAACCTACAATGAGCAGTTCTTC. Translation gives CAISERGGTYNEQFF.

This sequence joins TRBV3-1 (or the pseudogene TRBV3-2) and TRBJ1-5, with a tentative D call TRBD1 (6 bases). V lost 6 bases and J lost 2, with 8 bases in between. Per germline, CDR1 LGHDT and CDR2 YNNKEL (reference sequence). The CDR3 is made up of 13 amino acids. The DNA for the CDR3 is TGTGCCAGCAGTCGACAGGGCAATCAGCCCCAGCATTTT. It codes for CASSRQGNQPQHF.

The CDR3 DNA sequence: TGTGCCAGCAGATCTGGGACACTAAACACCGGGGAGCTGTTTTTT. Translated, it gives CASRSGTLNTGELFF. The chain is built from TRBV27 and TRBJ2-2; D might be TRBD1 (6 bases). Trimming pared 6 bases from V and 2 bases from J, leaving 13 bases between. CDR1 and CDR2 (germline): MNHEY, SMNVEV (reference sequence). The CDR3 extends over 15 amino acids.